The clone carrying this T cell receptor (beta chain) was counted a few times. Its antigen is as yet unknown. These data come from a study of T-cell reconstitution after alpha-beta-depleted transplantation in children. The study, taken as a whole, reports: T-cell counts and diversity were attributed mostly to newly produced T cells one year after transplant. Reports say that about two months after transplant, the alpha-beta T cells came out of several hundred graft clones that had expanded. The high TCRbeta diversity at day 60 in some patients came from surviving recipient T cells and thymic progenitors.

Preparation of the TCRbeta library involved a method that used unique molecular identifiers. A single record per CDR3 protein comes from TCRdb applying MiXCR to the PCR reads. Altogether 540,000 or so distinct CDR3 sequences are present, 23% being singletons, with the ten largest covering around an eighth. This TCR was sampled from a boy in the first two years of life who had a stem cell transplant for acute myeloid leukemia, so the T cells may come from the graft donor. The material sequenced was PBMCs, mostly from graft donor cells, taken 360 days after TCRalphabeta/CD19-depleted stem cell transplant.

The CDR3 reads CSARKTGQQETQYF. Here the CDR3 DNA reads TGCAGTGCTAGAAAGACGGGACAGCAAGAGACCCAGTACTTC. The V gene is TRBV20-1, the J gene TRBJ2-5; the match to TRBD1 covers 7 bases. The CDR3 runs to 14 residues. Germline trimming cut 2 bases from V and 2 bases from J; bases unmatched to any gene: 5. CDR1 and CDR2 from the germline V gene are DFQATT and SNEGSKA (reference sequence).